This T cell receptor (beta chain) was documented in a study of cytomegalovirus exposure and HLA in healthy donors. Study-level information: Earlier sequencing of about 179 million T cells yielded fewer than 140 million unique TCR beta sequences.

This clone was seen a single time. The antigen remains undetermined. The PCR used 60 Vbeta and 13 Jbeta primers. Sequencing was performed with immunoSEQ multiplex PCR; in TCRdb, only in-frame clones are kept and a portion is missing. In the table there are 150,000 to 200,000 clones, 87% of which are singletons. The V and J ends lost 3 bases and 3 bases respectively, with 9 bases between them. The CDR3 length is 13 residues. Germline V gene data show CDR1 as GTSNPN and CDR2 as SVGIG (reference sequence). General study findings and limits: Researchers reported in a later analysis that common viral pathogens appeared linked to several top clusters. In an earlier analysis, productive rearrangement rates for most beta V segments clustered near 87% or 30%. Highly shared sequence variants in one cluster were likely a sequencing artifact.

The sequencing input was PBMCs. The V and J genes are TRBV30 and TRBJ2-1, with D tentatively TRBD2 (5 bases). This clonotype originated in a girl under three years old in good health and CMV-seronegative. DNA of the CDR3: TGTGCCTGGAGCTACGGGGTCTACAATGAGCAGTTCTTC. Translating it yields CAWSYGVYNEQFF. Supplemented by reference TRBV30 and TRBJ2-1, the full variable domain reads SQTIHQWPATLVQPVGSPLSLECTVEGTSNPNLYWYRQAAGRGLQLLFYSVGIGQISSEVPQNLSASRPQDRQFILSSKKLLLSDSGFYLCAWSYGVYNEQFFGPGTRLTVL.